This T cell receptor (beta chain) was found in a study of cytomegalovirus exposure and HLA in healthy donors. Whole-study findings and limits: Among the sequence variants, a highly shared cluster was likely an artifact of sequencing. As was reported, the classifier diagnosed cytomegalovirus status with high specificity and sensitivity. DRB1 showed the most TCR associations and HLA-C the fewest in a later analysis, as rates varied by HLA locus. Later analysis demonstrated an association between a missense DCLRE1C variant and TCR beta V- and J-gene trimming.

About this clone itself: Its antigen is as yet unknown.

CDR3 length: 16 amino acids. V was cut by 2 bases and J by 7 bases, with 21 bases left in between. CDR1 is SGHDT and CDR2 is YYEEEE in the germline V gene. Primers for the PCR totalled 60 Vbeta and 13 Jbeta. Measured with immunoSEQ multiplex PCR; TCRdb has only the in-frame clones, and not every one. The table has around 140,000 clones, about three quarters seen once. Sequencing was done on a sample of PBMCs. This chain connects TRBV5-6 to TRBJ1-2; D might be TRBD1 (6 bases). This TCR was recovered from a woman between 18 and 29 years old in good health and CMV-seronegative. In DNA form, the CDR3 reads TGTGCCAGCAGCTTAATATATGCAGGGGATGGGAGTGGCTACACCTTC. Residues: CASSLIYAGDGSGYTF.